This entry is about one TCR beta chain. The antigen is undetermined. The data were obtained in a study of early T cells in non-severe SARS-CoV-2 infection. Broader study findings: Anti-spike CD8 responses were favored by VDJdb matching, which missed private and CD4 specificities.

In the library, individual cDNA molecules carried attached unique molecular identifiers. TCRdb reprocessed the 5' RACE reads via MiXCR and lists one record per CDR3 protein. The top ten hold about 8.8% of the sample, which has fewer than 75,000 distinct CDR3 sequences, more than 15% seen once. The CDR3 sequence is 16 residues long. Trimming removed 4 bases from V and 0 bases from J; junction bases left unmatched: 7. Germline V gives CDR1 SGHRS, CDR2 YFSETQ. Sequenced here: whole blood, sampled at baseline. The sequence came from an adult who was a healthcare worker with PCR-confirmed SARS-CoV-2 infection or an uninfected control (not recorded which). This chain links TRBV5-1 with TRBJ2-5; 9 bases fit TRBD1. In nucleotides, the CDR3 is TGCGCCAGCAGCCAAGGGACAGGGCCCAACCAAGAGACCCAGTACTTC. Its protein product is CASSQGTGPNQETQYF. Looking up the rest from reference TRBV5-1 and TRBJ2-5 gives the full variable domain: KAGVTQTPRYLIKTRGQQVTLSCSPISGHRSVSWYQQTPGQGLQFLFEYFSETQRNKGNFPGRFSGRQFSNSRSEMNVSTLELGDSALYLCASSQGTGPNQETQYFGPGTRLLVL.